This T cell receptor (beta chain) was captured in a study of identical twins listed by TCRdb under 2016. Notes on the research overall: The study deep-sequenced TCR alpha and beta repertoires from monozygotic twins, unrelated adults of various ages and cord blood to test whether fetal clonotypes persist. To rule out contamination, replicate twin experiments were performed at different times with different library preparation protocols.

A note on this clonotype: Its antigen is unknown. Base-call qualities are not available, and no considerably larger clone is one nucleotide away.

Study-wide conclusions, independent of this receptor: Abundant cord blood beta clonotypes had fewer insertions, young adult naive repertoires showed a similar but weaker trend, and memory repertoires showed no such trend. Invariant T cells such as MAIT and iNKT could partly confound zero-insertion analyses, though diverse VJ usage argued against this for most clonotypes. Because the same donors could not be followed over many years, the conclusions depended on cross-sectional statistical analysis. In monozygotic twins, out-of-frame TCR alpha sharing was systematically underestimated by recombination models, although the models agreed with sharing between unrelated individuals. Out-of-frame TCR alpha sequences shared between twins showed an excess of low generation-probability sequences compared with coincidental sharing between unrelated individuals. A weaker excess of twin sharing was found in beta out-of-frame sequences because the signal-to-noise ratio was lowered by fewer shared sequences.

Every donor in the study was a healthy Caucasian. Preparation of the library involved 5' RACE. The sequencing machine was an Illumina HiSeq 2000. Template switching introduced a universal primer binding site; the final cDNA contained a unique molecular identifier, enabling accurate counting of TCR cDNA molecules. Specific primers in the conserved constant-segment region were used to synthesize first-strand cDNA for the TCR alpha and beta chains. To control for contamination, each cDNA library was double barcoded with a SMART-Mk sample barcode plus Illumina barcodes. Two successive PCR steps introduced TruSeq adapter sequences along with Illumina sample barcodes. The TCR alpha and beta cDNA libraries were sequenced on the Illumina HiSeq platform using custom primers. On the study's bioinformatics: MiGEC was used to process raw reads and extract unique molecular identifiers, and MiXCR was used to find CDR3 positions. For each individual, recombination models were inferred using an EM algorithm with the repgenHMM and IGoR tools. Shared clonotypes were analyzed with the tcR package in R, and sharing was normalized by the product of cloneset sizes. To study raw recombination without the effects of thymic and clonal selection, out-of-frame nonproductive sequences were analyzed. Starting from the raw public reads, TCRdb applied fastp trimming at Q25, assembled clones with MiXCR and retained in-frame beta chains. One record per CDR3 amino acid sequence lists the most common genes and DNA. TCRdb, rather than the study authors, made the V and J calls. This sample holds 1.5 million to 2 million distinct CDR3 sequences; less than 40% were observed only once. Approximately 0.29% of the sample goes to the ten largest clones.

The germline V gene (reference sequence) supplies CDR1 LGHDT and CDR2 YNNKEL. Here V drops 6 bases and J drops 7 bases, and the junction holds 7 bases not matched to any gene. The CDR3 runs 15 residues from the cysteine to the phenylalanine. This entry keeps only the CDR3 DNA: 45 bases, framed from base 1. Sequenced: cord blood. The sequence is built from TRBV3-1 and TRBJ2-1; 12 bases in the junction line up with TRBD2. This clonotype was obtained from a newborn girl in good health. The DNA is as follows: TGTGCCAGCAGGTCGACTAGCGGGAGAGGGAATGAGCAGTTCTTC. This yields the protein CASRSTSGRGNEQFF.